This T cell receptor beta chain was recovered during a study of T cell responses to AZD1222 COVID-19 vaccine. Assay: immunoSEQ multiplex PCR; the TCRdb copy retains only in-frame clones and omits some. The sample holds about 140,000 clones; nearly 95% are singletons and the top ten take 5.1%. In its sample, this clone was seen once. The CDR3 length is 14 residues. Trimming stripped 5 bases from V and 2 bases from J, with 12 bases between. CDR1 and CDR2 from the germline V gene are LNHDA and SQIVND (reference sequence). Sample: peripheral blood, taken on day 0 of AZD1222 vaccination. The TCR originated in an adult in good health. This sequence joins TRBV19 and TRBJ2-5; tentative D call: TRBD2 (6 bases). The CDR3 here is CASSWGSGQETQYF. Here the CDR3 DNA reads TGTGCCAGTAGTTGGGGGAGCGGGCAAGAGACCCAGTACTTC.